A single T cell receptor beta chain is shown here with its context. As yet, its antigen is unknown. This entry comes from a study of long-term antiretroviral therapy in people with HIV. Study-wide context: About a decade before 2015, the earliest samples were taken when ART was typically delayed.

Researchers report immunoSEQ v3.0 was run at survey level. Some clones are missing from TCRdb's copy, which holds only in-frame ones; the method was immunoSEQ multiplex PCR. Counted here are roughly 42,000 clones, 85% to 90% occurring once; the ten biggest clones make up about 6%. The CDR3 spans 13 residues. CDR1 MGHRA and CDR2 YSYEKL come from the germline V gene. V was shortened by 0 bases and J by 7 bases, with 8 bases between the two germline ends. Study-wide results and caveats: Clones showing expansion before ART dominated the repertoire at all time points. ART adherence, viral resistance and therapy changes were undocumented. HIV repertoires covered narrower CDR3 length ranges than controls did.

V and J are TRBV4-1 and TRBJ2-3; D ambiguous. The material sequenced was unsorted PBMCs, taken 3.1 years after starting antiretroviral therapy. The TCR originated in a woman between 45 and 65 years old with HIV. The CDR3 loop reads CASSQEVGNTQYF. The CDR3 DNA reads as TGCGCCAGCAGCCAAGAAGTGGGGAATACGCAGTATTTT.